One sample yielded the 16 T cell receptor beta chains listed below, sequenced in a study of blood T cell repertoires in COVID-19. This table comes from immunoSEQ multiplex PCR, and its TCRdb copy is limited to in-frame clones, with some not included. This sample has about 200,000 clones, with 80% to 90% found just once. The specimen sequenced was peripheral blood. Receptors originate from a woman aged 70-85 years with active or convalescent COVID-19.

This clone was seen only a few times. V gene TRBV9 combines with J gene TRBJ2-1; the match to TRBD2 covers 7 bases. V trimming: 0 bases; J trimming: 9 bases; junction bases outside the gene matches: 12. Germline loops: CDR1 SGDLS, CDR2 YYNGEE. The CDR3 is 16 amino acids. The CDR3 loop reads CASSVVPGGYNSEQFF. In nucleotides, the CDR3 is TGTGCCAGCAGCGTAGTTCCGGGAGGATACAATAGTGAGCAGTTCTTC.

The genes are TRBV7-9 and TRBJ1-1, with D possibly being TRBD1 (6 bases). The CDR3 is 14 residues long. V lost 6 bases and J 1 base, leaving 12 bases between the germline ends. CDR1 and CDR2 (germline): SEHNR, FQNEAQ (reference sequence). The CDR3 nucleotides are TGTGCCAGCAGGCTCGACAGGCCGAACACTGAAGCTTTCTTT. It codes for CASRLDRPNTEAFF.

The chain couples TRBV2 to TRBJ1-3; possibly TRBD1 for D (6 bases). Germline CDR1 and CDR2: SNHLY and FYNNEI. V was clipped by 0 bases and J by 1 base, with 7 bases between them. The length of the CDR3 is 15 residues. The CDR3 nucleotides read TGTGCCAGCAGTGAAGCAAGGGGGTCTGGAAACACCATATATTTT. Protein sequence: CASSEARGSGNTIYF. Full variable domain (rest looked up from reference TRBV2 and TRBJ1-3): EPEVTQTPSHQVTQMGQEVILRCVPISNHLYFYWYRQILGQKVEFLVSFYNNEISEKSEIFDDQFSVERPDGSNFTLKIRSTKLEDSAMYFCASSEARGSGNTIYFGEGSWLTVV.

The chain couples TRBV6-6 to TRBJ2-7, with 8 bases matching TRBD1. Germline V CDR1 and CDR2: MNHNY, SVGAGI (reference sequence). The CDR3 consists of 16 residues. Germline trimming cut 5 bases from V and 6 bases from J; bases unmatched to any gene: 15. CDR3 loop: CASSPTPDRGGFEQYF. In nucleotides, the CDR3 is TGTGCCAGCAGTCCTACACCTGACAGGGGAGGCTTCGAGCAGTACTTC.

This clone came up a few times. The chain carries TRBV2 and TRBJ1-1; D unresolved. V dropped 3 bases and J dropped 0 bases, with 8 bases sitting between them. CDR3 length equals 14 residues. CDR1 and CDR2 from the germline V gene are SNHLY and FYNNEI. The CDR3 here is CASSDRDLNTEAFF. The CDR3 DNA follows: TGTGCCAGCAGTGATAGAGACTTGAACACTGAAGCTTTCTTT.

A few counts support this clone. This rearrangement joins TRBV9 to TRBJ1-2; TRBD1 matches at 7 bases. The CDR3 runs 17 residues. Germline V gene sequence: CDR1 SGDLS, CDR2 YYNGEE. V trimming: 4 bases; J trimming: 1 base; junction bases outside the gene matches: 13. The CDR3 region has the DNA TGTGCCAGCAGCTTTCAAGGACAGGTTCCTATTAACTATGGCTACACCTTC. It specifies CASSFQGQVPINYGYTF.

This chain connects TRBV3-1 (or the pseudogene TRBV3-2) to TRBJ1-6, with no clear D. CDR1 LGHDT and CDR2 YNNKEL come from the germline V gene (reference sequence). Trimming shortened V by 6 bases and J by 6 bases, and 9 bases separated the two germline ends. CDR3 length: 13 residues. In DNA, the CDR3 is TGTGCCAGCAGTTCGTCGGTTAATTCACCCCTCCACTTT. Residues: CASSSSVNSPLHF.

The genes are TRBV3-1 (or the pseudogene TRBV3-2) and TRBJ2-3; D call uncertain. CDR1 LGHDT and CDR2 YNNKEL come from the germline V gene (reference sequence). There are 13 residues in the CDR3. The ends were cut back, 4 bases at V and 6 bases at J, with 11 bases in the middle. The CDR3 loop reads CASSRASADTQYF. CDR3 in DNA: TGTGCCAGCAGCCGGGCGTCCGCGGATACGCAGTATTTT.

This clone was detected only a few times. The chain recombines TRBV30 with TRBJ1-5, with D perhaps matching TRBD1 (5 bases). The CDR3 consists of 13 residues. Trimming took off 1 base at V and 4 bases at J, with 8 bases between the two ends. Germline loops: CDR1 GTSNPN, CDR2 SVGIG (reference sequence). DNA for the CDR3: TGTGCCTGGAGTGGACAGTTGAATCAGCCCCAGCATTTT. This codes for CAWSGQLNQPQHF.

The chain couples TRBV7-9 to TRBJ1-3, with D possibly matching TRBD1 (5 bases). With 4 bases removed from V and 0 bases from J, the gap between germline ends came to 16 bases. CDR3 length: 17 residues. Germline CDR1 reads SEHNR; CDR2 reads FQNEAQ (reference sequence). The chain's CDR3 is CASSSRSGTTSGNTIYF. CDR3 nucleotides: TGTGCCAGCAGCTCCAGGTCCGGGACTACCTCTGGAAACACCATATATTTT.

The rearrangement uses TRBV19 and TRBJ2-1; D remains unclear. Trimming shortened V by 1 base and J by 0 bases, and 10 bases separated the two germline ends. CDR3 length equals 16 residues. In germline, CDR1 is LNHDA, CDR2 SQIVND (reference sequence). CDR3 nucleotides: TGTGCCAGTAGTATAGCGCCATCTAGCTCCTACAATGAGCAGTTCTTC. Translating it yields CASSIAPSSSYNEQFF.

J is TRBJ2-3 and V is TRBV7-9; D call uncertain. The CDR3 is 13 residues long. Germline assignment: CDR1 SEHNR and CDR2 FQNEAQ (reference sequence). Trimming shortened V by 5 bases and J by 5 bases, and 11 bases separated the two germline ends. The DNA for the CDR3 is TGTGCCAGCAGCCCCCCGGTCGGAGATACGCAGTATTTT. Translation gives CASSPPVGDTQYF.

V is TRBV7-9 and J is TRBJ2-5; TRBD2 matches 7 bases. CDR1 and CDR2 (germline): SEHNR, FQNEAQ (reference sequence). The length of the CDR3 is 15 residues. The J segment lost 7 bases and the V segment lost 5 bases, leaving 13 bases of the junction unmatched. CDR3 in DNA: TGTGCCAGCAGCACTCGGGGAGGGACTACAGGGACCCAGTACTTC. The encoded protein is CASSTRGGTTGTQYF.

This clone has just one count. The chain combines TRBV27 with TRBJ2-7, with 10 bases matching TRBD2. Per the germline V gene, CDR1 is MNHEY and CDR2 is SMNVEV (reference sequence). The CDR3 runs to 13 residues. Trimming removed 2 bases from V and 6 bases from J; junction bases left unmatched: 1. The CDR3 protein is CASSLLAGVEQYF. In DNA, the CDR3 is TGTGCCAGCAGTTTACTAGCGGGAGTCGAGCAGTACTTC.

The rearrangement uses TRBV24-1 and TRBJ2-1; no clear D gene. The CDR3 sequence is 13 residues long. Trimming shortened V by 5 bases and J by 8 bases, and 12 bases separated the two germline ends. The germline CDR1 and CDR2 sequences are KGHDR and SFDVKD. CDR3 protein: CATSAPPRDEQFF. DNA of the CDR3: TGTGCCACCAGTGCTCCTCCCCGGGATGAGCAGTTCTTC.

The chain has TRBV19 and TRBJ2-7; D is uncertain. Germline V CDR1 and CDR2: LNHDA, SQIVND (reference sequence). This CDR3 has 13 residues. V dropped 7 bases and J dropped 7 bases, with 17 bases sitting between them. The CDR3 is CASTLRVGTEQYF. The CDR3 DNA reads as TGTGCCAGTACTTTGAGAGTGGGCACGGAGCAGTACTTC.